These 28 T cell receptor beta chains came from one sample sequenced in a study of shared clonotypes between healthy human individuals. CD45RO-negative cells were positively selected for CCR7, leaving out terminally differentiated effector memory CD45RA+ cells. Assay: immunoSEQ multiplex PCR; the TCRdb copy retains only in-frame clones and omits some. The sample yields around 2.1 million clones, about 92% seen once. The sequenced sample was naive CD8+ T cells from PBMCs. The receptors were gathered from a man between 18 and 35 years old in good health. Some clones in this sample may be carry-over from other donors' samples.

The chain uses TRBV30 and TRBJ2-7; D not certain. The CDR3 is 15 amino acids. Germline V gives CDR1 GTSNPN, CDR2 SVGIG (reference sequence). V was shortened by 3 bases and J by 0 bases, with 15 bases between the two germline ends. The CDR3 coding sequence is TGTGCCTGGAGCCTACCGGCGGAAAGCTCCTACGAGCAGTACTTC. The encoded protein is CAWSLPAESSYEQYF.

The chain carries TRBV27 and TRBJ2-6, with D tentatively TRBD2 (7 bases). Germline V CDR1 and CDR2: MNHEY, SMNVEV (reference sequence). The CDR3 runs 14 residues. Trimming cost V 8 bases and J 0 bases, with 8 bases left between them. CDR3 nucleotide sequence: TGTGCCAGCGGGGGGGCCTCTGGGGCCAACGTCCTGACTTTC. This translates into CASGGASGANVLTF.

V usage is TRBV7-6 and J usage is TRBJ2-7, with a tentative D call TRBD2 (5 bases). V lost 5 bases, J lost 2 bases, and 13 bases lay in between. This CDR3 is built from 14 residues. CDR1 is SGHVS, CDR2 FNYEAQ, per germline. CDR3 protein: CASSARGLTYEQYF. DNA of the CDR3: TGTGCCAGCAGCGCGCGCGGGCTAACCTACGAGCAGTACTTC.

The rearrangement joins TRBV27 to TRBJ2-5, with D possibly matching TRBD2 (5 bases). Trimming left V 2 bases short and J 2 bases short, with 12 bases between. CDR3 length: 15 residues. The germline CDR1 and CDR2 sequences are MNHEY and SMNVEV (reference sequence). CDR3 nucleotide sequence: TGTGCCAGCAGTTTAGAGGGATTACGTCAAGAGACCCAGTACTTC. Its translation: CASSLEGLRQETQYF.

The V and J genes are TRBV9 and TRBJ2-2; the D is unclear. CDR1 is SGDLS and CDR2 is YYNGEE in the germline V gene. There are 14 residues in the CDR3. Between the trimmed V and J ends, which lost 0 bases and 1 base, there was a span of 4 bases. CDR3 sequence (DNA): TGTGCCAGCAGCGTAGTAAGGAACACCGGGGAGCTGTTTTTT. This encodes CASSVVRNTGELFF.

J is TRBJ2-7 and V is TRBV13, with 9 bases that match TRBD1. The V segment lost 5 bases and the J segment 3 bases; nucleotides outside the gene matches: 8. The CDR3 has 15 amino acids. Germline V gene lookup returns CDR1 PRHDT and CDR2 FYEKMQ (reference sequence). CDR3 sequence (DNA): TGTGCCAGCAGCCCTACGGGACAGGGTTTCTACGAGCAGTACTTC. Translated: CASSPTGQGFYEQYF.

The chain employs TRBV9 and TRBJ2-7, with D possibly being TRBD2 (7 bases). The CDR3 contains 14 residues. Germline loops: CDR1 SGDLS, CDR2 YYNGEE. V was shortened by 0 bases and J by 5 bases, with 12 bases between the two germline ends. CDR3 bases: TGTGCCAGCAGCGTAGGTCAGGGGAGGGACGAGCAGTACTTC. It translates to CASSVGQGRDEQYF.

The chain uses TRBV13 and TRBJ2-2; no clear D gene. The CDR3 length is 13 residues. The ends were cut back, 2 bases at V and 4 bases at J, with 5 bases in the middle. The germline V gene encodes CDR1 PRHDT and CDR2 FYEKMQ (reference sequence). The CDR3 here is CASSLKGTGELFF. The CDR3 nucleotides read TGTGCCAGCAGCTTAAAAGGCACCGGGGAGCTGTTTTTT.

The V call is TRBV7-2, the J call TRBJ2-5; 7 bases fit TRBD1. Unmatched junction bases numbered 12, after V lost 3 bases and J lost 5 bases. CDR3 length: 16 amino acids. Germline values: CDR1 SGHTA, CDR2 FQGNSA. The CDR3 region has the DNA TGTGCCAGCAGCTTGGACCAGGGCAGGGGGTGGGAGACCCAGTACTTC. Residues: CASSLDQGRGWETQYF.

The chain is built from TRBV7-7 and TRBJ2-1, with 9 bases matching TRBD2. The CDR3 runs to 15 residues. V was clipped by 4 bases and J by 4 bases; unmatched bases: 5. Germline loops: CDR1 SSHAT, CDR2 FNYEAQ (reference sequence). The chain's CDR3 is CASSSSSGSYNEQFF. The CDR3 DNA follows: TGTGCCAGCAGCTCAAGTAGCGGGAGTTACAATGAGCAGTTCTTC.

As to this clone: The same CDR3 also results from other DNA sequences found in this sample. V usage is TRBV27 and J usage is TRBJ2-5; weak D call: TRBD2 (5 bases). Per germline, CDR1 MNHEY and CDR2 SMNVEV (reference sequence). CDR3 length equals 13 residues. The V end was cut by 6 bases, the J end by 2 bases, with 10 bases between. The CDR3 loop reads CASRILDQETQYF. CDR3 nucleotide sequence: TGTGCCAGCAGAATACTAGATCAAGAGACCCAGTACTTC.

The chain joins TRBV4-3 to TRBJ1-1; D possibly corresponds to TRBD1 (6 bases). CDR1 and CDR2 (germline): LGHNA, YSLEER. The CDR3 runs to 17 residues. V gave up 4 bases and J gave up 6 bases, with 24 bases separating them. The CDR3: CASSRNTGNWVDPEAFF. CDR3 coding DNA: TGCGCCAGCAGCCGCAACACAGGGAATTGGGTTGACCCTGAAGCTTTCTTT.

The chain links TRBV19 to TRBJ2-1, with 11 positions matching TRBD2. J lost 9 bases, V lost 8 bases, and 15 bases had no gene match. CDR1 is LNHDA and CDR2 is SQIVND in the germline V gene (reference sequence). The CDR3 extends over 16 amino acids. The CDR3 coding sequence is TGTGCCAGTTCCCCCGGTAGCGGGAGGGATAGGGGTGAGCAGTTCTTC. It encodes CASSPGSGRDRGEQFF. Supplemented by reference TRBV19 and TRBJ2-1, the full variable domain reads DGGITQSPKYLFRKEGQNVTLSCEQNLNHDAMYWYRQDPGQGLRLIYYSQIVNDFQKGDIAEGYSVSREKKESFPLTVTSAQKNPTAFYLCASSPGSGRDRGEQFFGPGTRLTVL.

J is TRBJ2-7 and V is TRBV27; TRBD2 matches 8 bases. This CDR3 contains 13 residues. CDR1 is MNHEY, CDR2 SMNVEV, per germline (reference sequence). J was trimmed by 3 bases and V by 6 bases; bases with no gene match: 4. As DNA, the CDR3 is TGTGCCAGCAGCCCCGGGGGGGACTACGAGCAGTACTTC. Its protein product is CASSPGGDYEQYF.

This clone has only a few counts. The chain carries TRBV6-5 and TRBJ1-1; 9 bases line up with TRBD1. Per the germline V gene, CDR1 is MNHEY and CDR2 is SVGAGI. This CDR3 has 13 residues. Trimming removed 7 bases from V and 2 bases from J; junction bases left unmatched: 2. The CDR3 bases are TGTGCCAGCACTACAGGGGGCAACACTGAAGCTTTCTTT. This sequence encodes CASTTGGNTEAFF.

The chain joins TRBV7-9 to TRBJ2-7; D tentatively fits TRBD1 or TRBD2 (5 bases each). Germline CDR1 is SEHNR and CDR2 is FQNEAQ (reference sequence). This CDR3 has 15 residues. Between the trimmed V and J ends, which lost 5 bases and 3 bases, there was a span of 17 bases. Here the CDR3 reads CASSLPAGTIYEQYF. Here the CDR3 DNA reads TGTGCCAGCAGCCTCCCCGCCGGGACCATCTACGAGCAGTACTTC.

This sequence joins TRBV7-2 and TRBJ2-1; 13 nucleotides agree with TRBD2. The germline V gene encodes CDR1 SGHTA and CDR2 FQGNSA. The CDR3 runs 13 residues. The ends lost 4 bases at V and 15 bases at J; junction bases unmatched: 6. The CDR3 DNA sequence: TGTGCCAGCAGCTCCCGGACTAGCGGGAGTATGTTCTTC. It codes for CASSSRTSGSMFF.

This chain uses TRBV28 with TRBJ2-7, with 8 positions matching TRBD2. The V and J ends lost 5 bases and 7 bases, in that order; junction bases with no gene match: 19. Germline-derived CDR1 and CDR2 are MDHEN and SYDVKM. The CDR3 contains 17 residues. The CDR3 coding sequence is TGTGCCAGCAGTCCAATACCCCCCCGGAGGCAGCGGGGGGAGCAGTACTTC. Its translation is CASSPIPPRRQRGEQYF.

CDR3 protein: CASSPGWTNTEAFF. CDR3 DNA: TGTGCCAGCAGTCCGGGTTGGACGAACACTGAAGCTTTCTTT. The chain carries TRBV5-4 and TRBJ1-1; D ambiguous. Deletions cut 5 bases from V and 1 base from J, with 12 bases between. Germline CDR1 reads SGHNT; CDR2 reads YYREEE (reference sequence). The CDR3 totals 14 residues.

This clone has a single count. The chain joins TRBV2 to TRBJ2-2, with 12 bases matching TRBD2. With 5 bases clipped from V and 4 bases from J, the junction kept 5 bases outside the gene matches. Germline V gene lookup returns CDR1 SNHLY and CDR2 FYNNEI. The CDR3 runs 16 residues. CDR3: CASSPTSGSFTGELFF. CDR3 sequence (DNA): TGTGCCAGCAGTCCGACTAGCGGGAGCTTCACCGGGGAGCTGTTTTTT.

In nucleotides, the CDR3 is TGTGCCAGTAGTCTCAGACTAGCGGTTATTCGAACAGATACGCAGTATTTT. Encoded protein: CASSLRLAVIRTDTQYF. V and J are TRBV19 and TRBJ2-3, with 9 positions matching TRBD2. This CDR3 comprises 17 residues. Losses at the gene ends were 5 bases for V and 3 bases for J; bases not matched to a gene: 12. Germline V lookup: CDR1 LNHDA, CDR2 SQIVND (reference sequence).

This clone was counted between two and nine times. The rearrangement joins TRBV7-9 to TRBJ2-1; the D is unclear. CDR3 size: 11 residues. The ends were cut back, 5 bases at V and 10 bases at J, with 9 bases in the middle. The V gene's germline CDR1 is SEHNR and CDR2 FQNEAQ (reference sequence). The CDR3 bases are TGTGCCAGCAGCCCAGCGTGGGAGCAGTTCTTC. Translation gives CASSPAWEQFF.

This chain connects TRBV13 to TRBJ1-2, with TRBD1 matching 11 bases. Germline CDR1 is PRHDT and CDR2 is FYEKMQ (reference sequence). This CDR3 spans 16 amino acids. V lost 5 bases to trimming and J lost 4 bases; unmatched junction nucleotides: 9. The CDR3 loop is CASSDRDRGMVYGYTF. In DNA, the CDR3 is TGTGCCAGCAGCGACCGGGACAGGGGGATGGTCTATGGCTACACCTTC.

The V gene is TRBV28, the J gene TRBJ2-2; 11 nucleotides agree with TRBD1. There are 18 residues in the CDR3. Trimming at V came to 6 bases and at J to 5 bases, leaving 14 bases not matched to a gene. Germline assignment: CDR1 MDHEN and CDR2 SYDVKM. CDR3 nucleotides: TGTGCCAGCAGCCAGATTACCGGGACAGGGGGTCCTACCGGGGAGCTGTTTTTT. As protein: CASSQITGTGGPTGELFF.

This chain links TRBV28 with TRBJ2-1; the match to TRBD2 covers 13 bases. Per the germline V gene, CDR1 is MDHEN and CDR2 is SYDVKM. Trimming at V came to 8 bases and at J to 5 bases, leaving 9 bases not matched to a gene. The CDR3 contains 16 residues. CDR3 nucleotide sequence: TGTGCCAGCGTGGGACTAGCGGGACCGGGAAACAATGAGCAGTTCTTC. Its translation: CASVGLAGPGNNEQFF.

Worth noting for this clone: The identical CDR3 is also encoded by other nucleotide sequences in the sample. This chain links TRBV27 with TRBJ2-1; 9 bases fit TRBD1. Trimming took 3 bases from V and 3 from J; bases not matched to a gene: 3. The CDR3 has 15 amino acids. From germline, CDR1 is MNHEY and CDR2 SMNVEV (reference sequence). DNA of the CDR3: TGTGCCAGCAGTTTGGGACAGGGTGGCTACAATGAGCAGTTCTTC. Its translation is CASSLGQGGYNEQFF.

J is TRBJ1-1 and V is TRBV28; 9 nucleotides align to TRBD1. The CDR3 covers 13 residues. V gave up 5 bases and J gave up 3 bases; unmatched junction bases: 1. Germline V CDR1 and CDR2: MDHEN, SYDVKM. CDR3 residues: CASSGTGYTEAFF. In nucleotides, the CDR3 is TGTGCCAGCAGTGGGACAGGGTACACTGAAGCTTTCTTT. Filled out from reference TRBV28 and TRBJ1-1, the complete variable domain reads DVKVTQSSRYLVKRTGEKVFLECVQDMDHENMFWYRQDPGLGLRLIYFSYDVKMKEKGDIPEGYSVSREKKERFSLILESASTNQTSMYLCASSGTGYTEAFFGQGTRLTVV.

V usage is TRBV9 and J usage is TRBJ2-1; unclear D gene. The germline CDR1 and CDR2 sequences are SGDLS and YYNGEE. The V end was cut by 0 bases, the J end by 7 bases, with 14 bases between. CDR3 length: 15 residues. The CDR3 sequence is CASSVVPYPTNEQFF. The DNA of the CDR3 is TGTGCCAGCAGCGTAGTCCCCTACCCGACGAATGAGCAGTTCTTC.